This T cell receptor beta chain was captured in a study of T-cell reconstitution after alpha-beta-depleted transplantation in children. Study-wide points: There were some patients whose high TCRbeta diversity at day 60 came from surviving recipient T cells and thymic progenitors. A year post-transplant, T-cell counts and diversity derived mostly from newly produced T cells. Reported findings indicate that, about two months after transplant, alpha-beta T cells came from several hundred expanded clones, which were derived from non-depleted graft cells.

Trimming left V 5 bases short and J 7 bases short, with 10 bases between. The CDR3 sequence is 12 residues long. Notes on this clonotype: The antigen remains unidentified.

Unique molecular identifiers were built into the TCRbeta library. TCRdb fed the PCR reads into MiXCR, producing one record per CDR3 protein. The sample includes 800,000 to 1,000,000 distinct CDR3 sequences, about 29% of them seen just once. This receptor was obtained from a boy younger than two who had a stem cell transplant for SCID, so the T cells may come from the graft donor. The sequences come from PBMCs, mostly from graft donor cells, collected 360 days after TCRalphabeta/CD19-depleted stem cell transplant. The V call is TRBV12-3 or TRBV12-4, the J call TRBJ2-3; D gene unclear. The CDR3, as DNA: TGTGCCAGCAGTGACGACTTACATACGCAGTATTTT. As protein: CASSDDLHTQYF.